The entry below describes one T cell receptor beta chain. Assembly of TCR beta libraries relied on iRepertoire HTBI primers together with Arm-PCR of CDR3 regions. Using its own MiXCR run on the multiplex PCR reads, TCRdb lists one record per CDR3 protein. The table lists 350,000 to 500,000 distinct CDR3 sequences, about 16% of them singletons. Time point given: newly diagnosed GD, antithyroid drugs for less than 3 months. Scientists built the TCR library using RNA that was extracted from PBMCs. This sample stems from a study of regulatory T cells in long-lasting Graves disease. V dropped 4 bases and J dropped 9 bases, with 10 bases sitting between them. Looked up from germline, CDR1 is MNHEY and CDR2 is SMNVEV (reference sequence). The CDR3 covers 12 residues. This sample was also put to use in a study of T cells in Graves' hyperthyroidism and ophthalmopathy. That study adds: Blood held most thyroid clonotypes expanded above 0.001 frequency.

The chain is built from TRBV27 and TRBJ2-1; the D gene is possibly TRBD1 (6 bases). This specimen was peripheral blood mononuclear cells (PBMCs), taken at new diagnosis, from a patient treated with antithyroid drugs. The receptor comes from a woman aged 18-29 years with Graves disease. The CDR3 nucleotides are TGTGCCAGCAGTTCCCTAGGGGGTGAGCAGTTCTTC. This sequence encodes CASSSLGGEQFF.